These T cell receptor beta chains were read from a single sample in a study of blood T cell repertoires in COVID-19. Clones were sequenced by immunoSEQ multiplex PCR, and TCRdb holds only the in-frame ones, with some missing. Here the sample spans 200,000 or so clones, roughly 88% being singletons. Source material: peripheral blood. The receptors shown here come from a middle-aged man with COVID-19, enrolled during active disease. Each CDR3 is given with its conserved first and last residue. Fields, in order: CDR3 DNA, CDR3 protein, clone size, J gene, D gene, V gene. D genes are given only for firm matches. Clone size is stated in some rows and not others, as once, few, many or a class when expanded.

cdr3_nt: TGTGCCAGCAGTACCGGGTCGGGGTGGGCAGATACGCAGTATTTT
cdr3_aa: CASSTGSGWADTQYF
clone_size: NA
j_call: TRBJ2-3
d_call: NA
v_call: TRBV6-5

cdr3_nt: TGTGCCACCCGAGGAGCCCAACTAAAAACGCAGTATTTT
cdr3_aa: CATRGAQLKTQYF
clone_size: NA
j_call: TRBJ2-3
d_call: NA
v_call: TRBV24-1

cdr3_nt: TGTGCCAGCAAGACAGGGCGGTTCTCTGGGGCCAACGTCCTGACTTTC
cdr3_aa: CASKTGRFSGANVLTF
clone_size: NA
j_call: TRBJ2-6
d_call: TRBD1
v_call: TRBV2

cdr3_nt: TGTGCCAGCAGCTTACAACAGAGTGAAAAACTGTTTTTT
cdr3_aa: CASSLQQSEKLFF
clone_size: NA
j_call: TRBJ1-4
d_call: NA
v_call: TRBV7-2

cdr3_nt: TGTGCCAGCAGTCCCAGGGGGCCGTACGAGCAGTACTTC
cdr3_aa: CASSPRGPYEQYF
clone_size: many
j_call: TRBJ2-7
d_call: TRBD1
v_call: TRBV28

cdr3_nt: TGTGCCAGCAGAACCATATTGACGGGGACAGGACTAAGTCTAAACTATGGCTACACCTTC
cdr3_aa: CASRTILTGTGLSLNYGYTF
clone_size: NA
j_call: TRBJ1-2
d_call: NA
v_call: TRBV21-1

cdr3_nt: TGTGCCAGTAGAACCAGCGGAGGCTCCTACAATGAGCAGTTCTTC
cdr3_aa: CASRTSGGSYNEQFF
clone_size: NA
j_call: TRBJ2-1
d_call: NA
v_call: TRBV19

cdr3_nt: TGTGCCGGCCGCCGGACAGGGGCCTACGAGCAGTACTTC
cdr3_aa: CAGRRTGAYEQYF
clone_size: NA
j_call: TRBJ2-7
d_call: TRBD1
v_call: TRBV6-5

cdr3_nt: TGTGCCAGCCTGGTCGGGGACAGGGTCGGCAATCAGCCCCAGCATTTT
cdr3_aa: CASLVGDRVGNQPQHF
clone_size: NA
j_call: TRBJ1-5
d_call: TRBD1
v_call: TRBV19

cdr3_nt: TGTGCCAGCAGTTTCGGTGGCGAGCAGTACTTC
cdr3_aa: CASSFGGEQYF
clone_size: few
j_call: TRBJ2-7
d_call: NA
v_call: TRBV12-3/TRBV12-4

cdr3_nt: TGTGCCAGCTCACCAACCGGAGGGGAGGATCAGCCCCAGCATTTT
cdr3_aa: CASSPTGGEDQPQHF
clone_size: NA
j_call: TRBJ1-5
d_call: NA
v_call: TRBV18

cdr3_nt: TGTGCCAGCAACCTTGACAGGGATGGCTACACCTTC
cdr3_aa: CASNLDRDGYTF
clone_size: NA
j_call: TRBJ1-2
d_call: TRBD1
v_call: TRBV12-3/TRBV12-4

cdr3_nt: TGCGCCAGCAGTGAGTGGCTAGCGGGAGCACCAGATACGCAGTATTTT
cdr3_aa: CASSEWLAGAPDTQYF
clone_size: NA
j_call: TRBJ2-3
d_call: TRBD2
v_call: TRBV10-1

cdr3_nt: TGTGCCAGCAGCCAAGAGGGGCCGAAAGGGGATTTCTTT
cdr3_aa: CASSQEGPKGDFF
clone_size: NA
j_call: TRBJ1-1
d_call: NA
v_call: TRBV3-1/TRBV3-2

cdr3_nt: TGTGCCAGCAGCCAGGAGCGAGGAGGGCCAGAGACCCAGTACTTC
cdr3_aa: CASSQERGGPETQYF
clone_size: NA
j_call: TRBJ2-5
d_call: NA
v_call: TRBV3-1/TRBV3-2

cdr3_nt: TGTGCCAGCAGCTTTCACATCTCGGGCACCGGGGAGCTGTTTTTT
cdr3_aa: CASSFHISGTGELFF
clone_size: NA
j_call: TRBJ2-2
d_call: NA
v_call: TRBV7-9

cdr3_nt: TGCAGTGCTAGTTCAGGATGGGGCACAGATACGCAGTATTTT
cdr3_aa: CSASSGWGTDTQYF
clone_size: NA
j_call: TRBJ2-3
d_call: NA
v_call: TRBV20-1

cdr3_nt: TGTGCCAGCAGCCCGGGGGAGCGGCGAGGCGGCTACACCTTC
cdr3_aa: CASSPGERRGGYTF
clone_size: NA
j_call: TRBJ1-2
d_call: NA
v_call: TRBV11-3

cdr3_nt: TGTGCCAGCTCACGGACAGGAGATACTGAGCAGTTCTTC
cdr3_aa: CASSRTGDTEQFF
clone_size: NA
j_call: TRBJ2-1
d_call: TRBD1
v_call: TRBV18

cdr3_nt: TGTGCCAGCTCATGGACAGGAATGAACACTGAAGCTTTCTTT
cdr3_aa: CASSWTGMNTEAFF
clone_size: NA
j_call: TRBJ1-1
d_call: TRBD1
v_call: TRBV18

cdr3_nt: TGTGCCAGCTCAATGAACTATGGCTACACCTTC
cdr3_aa: CASSMNYGYTF
clone_size: NA
j_call: TRBJ1-2
d_call: NA
v_call: TRBV12-3/TRBV12-4

cdr3_nt: TGTGCCAGCAGCCGACTAGGCCCCGGAGGGGAGCAGTACTTC
cdr3_aa: CASSRLGPGGEQYF
clone_size: NA
j_call: TRBJ2-7
d_call: NA
v_call: TRBV5-6

cdr3_nt: TGTGCCAGCTCACCCGGGGACAGGGGCAACGAGCAGTACTTC
cdr3_aa: CASSPGDRGNEQYF
clone_size: NA
j_call: TRBJ2-7
d_call: TRBD1
v_call: TRBV18

cdr3_nt: TGTGCCAGCAGCTTACAAGGGGGGGCACAAGAGACCCAGTACTTC
cdr3_aa: CASSLQGGAQETQYF
clone_size: NA
j_call: TRBJ2-5
d_call: NA
v_call: TRBV7-3

cdr3_nt: TGTGCCAGTAGTGGCGGGGAAAAACTGTTTTTT
cdr3_aa: CASSGGEKLFF
clone_size: NA
j_call: TRBJ1-4
d_call: NA
v_call: TRBV19

cdr3_nt: TGTGCCAGCAGCCTACTGGACAGAAATGAGCAGTTCTTC
cdr3_aa: CASSLLDRNEQFF
clone_size: NA
j_call: TRBJ2-1
d_call: NA
v_call: TRBV9

cdr3_nt: TGTGCCAGCAGCTTAACCGGGGGACCCGGCGGTGGAGCTTTCTTT
cdr3_aa: CASSLTGGPGGGAFF
clone_size: NA
j_call: TRBJ1-1
d_call: NA
v_call: TRBV7-9

cdr3_nt: TGTGCCAGCAGCCAACCAGGACTAGCGGAAGAGACCCAGTACTTC
cdr3_aa: CASSQPGLAEETQYF
clone_size: NA
j_call: TRBJ2-5
d_call: TRBD2
v_call: TRBV3-1/TRBV3-2

cdr3_nt: TGTGCCAGCAGTTACGGCCGGCGGGGGAATGAAAAACTGTTTTTT
cdr3_aa: CASSYGRRGNEKLFF
clone_size: NA
j_call: TRBJ1-4
d_call: NA
v_call: TRBV6-5

cdr3_nt: TGTGCCATCAGTGATCGGGGTGAGACCCAGTACTTC
cdr3_aa: CAISDRGETQYF
clone_size: NA
j_call: TRBJ2-5
d_call: NA
v_call: TRBV10-3

cdr3_nt: TGTGCCAGCAGTGAGGGGCGGATGAACACTGAAGCTTTCTTT
cdr3_aa: CASSEGRMNTEAFF
clone_size: NA
j_call: TRBJ1-1
d_call: NA
v_call: TRBV2

cdr3_nt: TGTGCCAGCAGCCAAACCGGGACAGGGGAGAGCTATGGCTACACCTTC
cdr3_aa: CASSQTGTGESYGYTF
clone_size: NA
j_call: TRBJ1-2
d_call: TRBD1
v_call: TRBV5-4

cdr3_nt: TGTGCCAGCTCCCCGGGACTAGCGGACAATGAGCAGTTCTTC
cdr3_aa: CASSPGLADNEQFF
clone_size: NA
j_call: TRBJ2-1
d_call: TRBD2
v_call: TRBV18

cdr3_nt: TGTGCCAGCAGCCTGACAGGGCGGAACACTGAAGCTTTCTTT
cdr3_aa: CASSLTGRNTEAFF
clone_size: NA
j_call: TRBJ1-1
d_call: TRBD1
v_call: TRBV7-2

cdr3_nt: TGTGCCAGCAGTGAAGCTGGGACACCGAATGAAAAACTGTTTTTT
cdr3_aa: CASSEAGTPNEKLFF
clone_size: NA
j_call: TRBJ1-4
d_call: NA
v_call: TRBV27

cdr3_nt: TGTGCCAGCAGTGGGGACAGGGTGAGGACCGGGGAGCTGTTTTTT
cdr3_aa: CASSGDRVRTGELFF
clone_size: NA
j_call: TRBJ2-2
d_call: TRBD1
v_call: TRBV6-2/TRBV6-3

cdr3_nt: TGTGCCAGCAGCTTGGTGACAGGGCCCTACAATGAGCAGTTCTTC
cdr3_aa: CASSLVTGPYNEQFF
clone_size: once
j_call: TRBJ2-1
d_call: TRBD1
v_call: TRBV5-6

cdr3_nt: TGTGCCAGCAGCTCAGGGGGAGCTAGCAATCAGCCCCAGCATTTT
cdr3_aa: CASSSGGASNQPQHF
clone_size: NA
j_call: TRBJ1-5
d_call: TRBD1
v_call: TRBV7-2

cdr3_nt: TGTGCCAGCAGTTGGGCAGGAACCTATAATTCACCCCTCCACTTT
cdr3_aa: CASSWAGTYNSPLHF
clone_size: NA
j_call: TRBJ1-6
d_call: NA
v_call: TRBV6-5

cdr3_nt: TGTGCCACCAGCAGAGATCCATTACTTTCCGCCCCGTACGAGCAGTACTTC
cdr3_aa: CATSRDPLLSAPYEQYF
clone_size: NA
j_call: TRBJ2-7
d_call: NA
v_call: TRBV15

cdr3_nt: TGTGCCAGTAGTATACCTGGTAGGAGCACTGAAGCTTTCTTT
cdr3_aa: CASSIPGRSTEAFF
clone_size: NA
j_call: TRBJ1-1
d_call: NA
v_call: TRBV19

cdr3_nt: TGTGCCACCACCGCAGGGGTCTCTGGGGCCAACGTCCTGACTTTC
cdr3_aa: CATTAGVSGANVLTF
clone_size: NA
j_call: TRBJ2-6
d_call: NA
v_call: TRBV10-3

cdr3_nt: TGTGCCAGCAGCTTAGTTTGGCAGGGATCCCAAGAGACCCAGTACTTC
cdr3_aa: CASSLVWQGSQETQYF
clone_size: NA
j_call: TRBJ2-5
d_call: NA
v_call: TRBV7-2

cdr3_nt: TGTGCCAGCAGTTACTCACAGGATAGCAATCAGCCCCAGCATTTT
cdr3_aa: CASSYSQDSNQPQHF
clone_size: NA
j_call: TRBJ1-5
d_call: NA
v_call: TRBV6-5

cdr3_nt: TGTGCCAGCAGTTTAGGATCGGGGGGAAGACAGCCCCAGCATTTT
cdr3_aa: CASSLGSGGRQPQHF
clone_size: NA
j_call: TRBJ1-5
d_call: NA
v_call: TRBV7-2

cdr3_nt: TGTGCCAGTAGGACAACCGGGACAGGGGTTCTCGGGGAGCTGTTTTTT
cdr3_aa: CASRTTGTGVLGELFF
clone_size: NA
j_call: TRBJ2-2
d_call: TRBD1
v_call: TRBV19

cdr3_nt: TGTGCCAGTAGTATGTCGACAGGCAGCTCCTACGAGCAGTACTTC
cdr3_aa: CASSMSTGSSYEQYF
clone_size: NA
j_call: TRBJ2-7
d_call: NA
v_call: TRBV19

cdr3_nt: TGTGCCAGTAGTAGACAGGTAGAACAGCCCCAGCATTTT
cdr3_aa: CASSRQVEQPQHF
clone_size: NA
j_call: TRBJ1-5
d_call: NA
v_call: TRBV19

cdr3_nt: TGTGCCAGCAGTATGCAGGGGGCCGCTAATGAAAAACTGTTTTTT
cdr3_aa: CASSMQGAANEKLFF
clone_size: NA
j_call: TRBJ1-4
d_call: TRBD1
v_call: TRBV5-4

cdr3_nt: TGTGCCAGCAGCGTAGGAAGCGGGGTCACAGATACGCAGTATTTT
cdr3_aa: CASSVGSGVTDTQYF
clone_size: NA
j_call: TRBJ2-3
d_call: TRBD2
v_call: TRBV9

cdr3_nt: TGTGCCAGCAGAAAACGACAGGGCTCCTACGAGCAGTACTTC
cdr3_aa: CASRKRQGSYEQYF
clone_size: NA
j_call: TRBJ2-7
d_call: TRBD1
v_call: TRBV6-5

cdr3_nt: TGTGCCAGCAGCTTCCGCGGCTATGGCTACACCTTC
cdr3_aa: CASSFRGYGYTF
clone_size: NA
j_call: TRBJ1-2
d_call: NA
v_call: TRBV28

cdr3_nt: TGTGCCAGCAGCTCGGGGGGACTAGCGCCAGTAGAGGAGCAGTTCTTC
cdr3_aa: CASSSGGLAPVEEQFF
clone_size: once
j_call: TRBJ2-1
d_call: TRBD2
v_call: TRBV5-6

cdr3_nt: TGTGCCACCAGCAGAGGGGGTAGCGGTGGCACAGATACGCAGTATTTT
cdr3_aa: CATSRGGSGGTDTQYF
clone_size: NA
j_call: TRBJ2-3
d_call: NA
v_call: TRBV15

cdr3_nt: TGCGCCAGCAGCACCGGCTTAGCGGGAGAACATGAGCAGTTCTTC
cdr3_aa: CASSTGLAGEHEQFF
clone_size: NA
j_call: TRBJ2-1
d_call: TRBD2
v_call: TRBV5-1

cdr3_nt: TGTGCCAGCAGTCTAGGAAACGAAGAGACCCAGTACTTC
cdr3_aa: CASSLGNEETQYF
clone_size: NA
j_call: TRBJ2-5
d_call: NA
v_call: TRBV3-1/TRBV3-2

cdr3_nt: TGCAGTGCTAGTGGTCTGGCAGGGGGCAATTCACCCCTCCACTTT
cdr3_aa: CSASGLAGGNSPLHF
clone_size: once
j_call: TRBJ1-6
d_call: TRBD1
v_call: TRBV20-1

cdr3_nt: TGTGCCAGCAGCTGGGGACTAGCGGGAGCCAATGAGCAGTTCTTC
cdr3_aa: CASSWGLAGANEQFF
clone_size: NA
j_call: TRBJ2-1
d_call: TRBD2
v_call: TRBV11-2

cdr3_nt: TGTGCCAGCAGCAAAACAGTTGGGGCGTGGGAGACCCAGTACTTC
cdr3_aa: CASSKTVGAWETQYF
clone_size: NA
j_call: TRBJ2-5
d_call: NA
v_call: TRBV5-5

cdr3_nt: TGTGCCAGCAGGTGGGGGACAGGGGCGTCTTACGAGCAGTACTTC
cdr3_aa: CASRWGTGASYEQYF
clone_size: NA
j_call: TRBJ2-7
d_call: TRBD1
v_call: TRBV2